One sample yielded the 2 T cell receptor beta chains listed below, sequenced in a study of OX40 agonist ivuxolimab in advanced cancers. Profiled with immunoSEQ multiplex PCR; TCRdb holds only in-frame clones, not every one. Here the sample spans some 86,000 clones, about 91% being singletons. The starting material was CD4+ or CD8+ T cells sorted from blood, obtained in a trial of the OX40 agonist ivuxolimab. These TCRs come from an adult with an advanced solid tumor such as melanoma, head and neck, liver or kidney cancer.

The chain is built from TRBV6-5 and TRBJ1-1; D may be TRBD1 (5 bases). The germline CDR1 and CDR2 sequences are MNHEY and SVGAGI. Trimming shortened V by 8 bases and J by 12 bases, and 16 bases separated the two germline ends. The CDR3 spans 11 residues. This CDR3 reads CASGRGVKTFF. DNA for the CDR3: TGTGCCAGCGGAAGGGGAGTTAAGACTTTCTTT.

The chain combines TRBV5-4 with TRBJ2-1, with TRBD1 matching 8 bases. Germline-derived CDR1 and CDR2 are SGHNT and YYREEE (reference sequence). The CDR3 consists of 16 residues. V gave up 0 bases and J gave up 4 bases; unmatched junction bases: 6. CDR3 in DNA: TGTGCCAGCAGCTTGGGCCGGGACAGGCGGTACAATGAGCAGTTCTTC. Residues: CASSLGRDRRYNEQFF. Looking up the rest from reference TRBV5-4 and TRBJ2-1 gives the full variable domain: ETGVTQSPTHLIKTRGQQVTLRCSSQSGHNTVSWYQQALGQGPQFIFQYYREEENGRGNFPPRFSGLQFPNYSSELNVNALELDDSALYLCASSLGRDRRYNEQFFGPGTRLTVL.